A selection of T cell receptor beta chains follows, all from one sample in a study of blood T cell repertoires in COVID-19. Assay used: immunoSEQ multiplex PCR; TCRdb lists only in-frame clones, some missing. The sample shows just over 150,000 clones, around 93% of them seen only once. The sequencing input was peripheral blood. These receptors all stem from a man aged 30 to 39 with COVID-19, enrolled during active disease. CDR3s include the opening cysteine and the closing phenylalanine or tryptophan. A D gene is named only where the DNA matches it firmly. Clone size is stated in some rows and not others, as once, few, many or a class when expanded.

>TRBV18|TRBJ1-5|.|.
TGTGCCAGCTCACCAAACAGGGCAAGCGCTCAGCCCCAGCATTTT
CASSPNRASAQPQHF
>TRBV9|TRBJ1-3|.|.
TGTGCCAGCAGCGCTGACGGGGGACCGGCTGGAAACACCATATATTTT
CASSADGGPAGNTIYF
>TRBV24-1|TRBJ2-1|TRBD2|.
TGTGCCACCAGTGACCGACTAGCGGGAGTACTAAGTGAGCAGTTCTTC
CATSDRLAGVLSEQFF
>TRBV11-3|TRBJ2-3|.|.
TGTGCCAGCAGCCCGTCGCACTCGGGGGATACGCAGTATTTT
CASSPSHSGDTQYF
>TRBV2|TRBJ2-1|.|once
TGTGCCAGCAGGAGACAGGCTGGGGGTGAGCAGTTCTTC
CASRRQAGGEQFF
>TRBV7-9|TRBJ2-5|TRBD2|.
TGTGCCAGCAGCTTAGCGGGAGGGACGGAGACCCAGTACTTC
CASSLAGGTETQYF
>TRBV6-4|TRBJ2-7|TRBD2|.
TGTGCCAGCAGTGAGAGACTAGCGGGGGGCAACGAGCAGTACTTC
CASSERLAGGNEQYF
>TRBV4-2|TRBJ2-1|TRBD2|.
TGTGCCAGCAGCTCTGGGACTAGCGGAACAATCAATGAGCAGTTCTTC
CASSSGTSGTINEQFF
>TRBV21-1|TRBJ2-7|.|.
TGTGCCAGCAGCAAAGTCCTGGACACCCGCTCCTACGAGCAGTACTTC
CASSKVLDTRSYEQYF
>TRBV10-3|TRBJ1-2|TRBD1|.
TGTGCCATCAGTGAGTTCCTCACAGGGGGCAATGGCTACACCTTC
CAISEFLTGGNGYTF
>TRBV19|TRBJ2-1|.|.
TGTGCCAGTAGTATCACAGGCAATGAGCAGTTCTTC
CASSITGNEQFF
>TRBV6-5|TRBJ2-1|TRBD2|.
TGTGCCAGCAGTTACTGGGCTAGCGGGAGCTACAATGAGCAGTTCTTC
CASSYWASGSYNEQFF
>TRBV27|TRBJ2-2|.|once
TGTGCCAGCAGTTTTGTCAGGCCCGGGGAGCTGTTTTTT
CASSFVRPGELFF
>TRBV5-6|TRBJ1-5|TRBD1|.
TGTGCCAGCAGCTTAACGGGACAGCCAAATCAGCCCCAGCATTTT
CASSLTGQPNQPQHF